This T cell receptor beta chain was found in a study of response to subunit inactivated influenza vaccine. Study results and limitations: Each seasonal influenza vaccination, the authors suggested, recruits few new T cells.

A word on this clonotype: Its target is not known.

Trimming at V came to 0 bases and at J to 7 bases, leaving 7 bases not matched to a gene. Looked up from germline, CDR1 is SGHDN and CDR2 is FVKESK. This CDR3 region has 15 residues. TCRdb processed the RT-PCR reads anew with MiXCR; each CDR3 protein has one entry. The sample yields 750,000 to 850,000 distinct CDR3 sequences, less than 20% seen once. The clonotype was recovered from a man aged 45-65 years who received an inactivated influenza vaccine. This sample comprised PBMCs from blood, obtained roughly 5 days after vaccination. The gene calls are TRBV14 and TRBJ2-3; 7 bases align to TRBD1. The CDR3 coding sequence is TGTGCCAGCAGCCAAGATGAGGGGGCGCTGAATACGCAGTATTTT. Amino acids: CASSQDEGALNTQYF.